This paragraph reports one T cell receptor (beta chain). This entry is derived from a study of blood T cell repertoires in COVID-19. Background on the study: The United States, Italy and Spain were the sources of the acute and convalescent COVID-19 samples.

Trimming pared 3 bases from V and 1 base from J, leaving 15 bases between. This CDR3 contains 16 residues. Germline values: CDR1 SEHNR, CDR2 FQNEAQ (reference sequence). In the original workflow: Scientists estimated how many nucleated cells there were by amplifying reference gene primers. Assay used: immunoSEQ multiplex PCR; TCRdb lists only in-frame clones, some missing. V and J calls plus clone size are reproduced from that table; the DNA served to infer D and trimming. The sample has 300,000 or so clones, roughly 92% seen once. This chain links TRBV7-9 with TRBJ1-1; D is possibly TRBD1 (6 bases). Material: peripheral blood. The receptor comes from a woman younger than 45 with COVID-19, enrolled during active disease. The CDR3 loop is CASSFRPVRGNTEAFF. The CDR3 DNA reads as TGTGCCAGCAGCTTCAGACCTGTCAGGGGGAACACTGAAGCTTTCTTT. The full variable domain, its missing parts supplied by reference TRBV7-9 and TRBJ1-1, is DTGVSQNPRHKITKRGQNVTFRCDPISEHNRLYWYRQTLGQGPEFLTYFQNEAQLEKSRLLSDRFSAERPKGSFSTLEIQRTEQGDSAMYLCASSFRPVRGNTEAFFGQGTRLTVV.